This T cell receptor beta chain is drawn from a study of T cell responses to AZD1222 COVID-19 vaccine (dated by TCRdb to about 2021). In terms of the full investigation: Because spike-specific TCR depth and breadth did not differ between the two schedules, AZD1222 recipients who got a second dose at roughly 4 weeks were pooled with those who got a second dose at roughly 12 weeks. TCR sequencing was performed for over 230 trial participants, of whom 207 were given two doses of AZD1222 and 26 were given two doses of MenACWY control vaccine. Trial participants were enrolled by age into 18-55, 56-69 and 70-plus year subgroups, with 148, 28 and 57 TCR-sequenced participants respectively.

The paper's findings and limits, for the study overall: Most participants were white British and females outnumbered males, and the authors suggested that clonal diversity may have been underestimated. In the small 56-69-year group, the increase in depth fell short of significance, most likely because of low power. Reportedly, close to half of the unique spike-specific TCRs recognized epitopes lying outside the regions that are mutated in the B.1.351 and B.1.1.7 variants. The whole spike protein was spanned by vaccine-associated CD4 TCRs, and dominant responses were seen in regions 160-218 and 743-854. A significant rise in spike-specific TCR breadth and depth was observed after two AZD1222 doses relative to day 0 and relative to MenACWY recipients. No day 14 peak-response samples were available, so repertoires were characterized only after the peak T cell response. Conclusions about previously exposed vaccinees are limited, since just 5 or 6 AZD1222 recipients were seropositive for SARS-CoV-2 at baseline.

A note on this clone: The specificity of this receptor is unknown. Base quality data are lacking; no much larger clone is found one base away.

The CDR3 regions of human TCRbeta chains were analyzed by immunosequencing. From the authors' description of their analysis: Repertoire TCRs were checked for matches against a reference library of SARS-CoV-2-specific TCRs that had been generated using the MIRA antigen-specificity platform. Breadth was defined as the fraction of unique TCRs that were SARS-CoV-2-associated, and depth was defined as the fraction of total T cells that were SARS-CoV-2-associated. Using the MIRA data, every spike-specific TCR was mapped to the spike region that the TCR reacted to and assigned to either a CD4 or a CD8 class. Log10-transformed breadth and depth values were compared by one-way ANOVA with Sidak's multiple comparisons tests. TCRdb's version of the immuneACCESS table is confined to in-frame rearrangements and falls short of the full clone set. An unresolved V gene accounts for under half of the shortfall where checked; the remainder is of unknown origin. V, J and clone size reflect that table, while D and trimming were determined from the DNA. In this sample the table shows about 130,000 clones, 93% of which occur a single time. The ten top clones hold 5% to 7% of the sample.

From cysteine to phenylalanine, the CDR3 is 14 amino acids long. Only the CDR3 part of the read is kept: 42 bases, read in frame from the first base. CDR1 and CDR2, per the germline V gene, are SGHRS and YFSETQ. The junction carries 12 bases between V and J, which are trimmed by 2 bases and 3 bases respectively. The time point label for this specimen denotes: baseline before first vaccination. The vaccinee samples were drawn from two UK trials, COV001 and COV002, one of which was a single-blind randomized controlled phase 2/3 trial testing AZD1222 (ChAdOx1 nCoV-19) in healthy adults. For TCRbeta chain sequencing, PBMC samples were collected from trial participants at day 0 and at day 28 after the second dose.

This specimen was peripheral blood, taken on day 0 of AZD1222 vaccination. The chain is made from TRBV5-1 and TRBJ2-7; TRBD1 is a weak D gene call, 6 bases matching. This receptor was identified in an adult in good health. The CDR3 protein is CASSFLPGDYEQYF. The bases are TGCGCCAGCAGCTTCCTACCAGGGGACTACGAGCAGTACTTC. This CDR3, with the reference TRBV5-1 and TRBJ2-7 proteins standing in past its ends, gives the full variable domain KAGVTQTPRYLIKTRGQQVTLSCSPISGHRSVSWYQQTPGQGLQFLFEYFSETQRNKGNFPGRFSGRQFSNSRSEMNVSTLELGDSALYLCASSFLPGDYEQYFGPGTRLTVT.